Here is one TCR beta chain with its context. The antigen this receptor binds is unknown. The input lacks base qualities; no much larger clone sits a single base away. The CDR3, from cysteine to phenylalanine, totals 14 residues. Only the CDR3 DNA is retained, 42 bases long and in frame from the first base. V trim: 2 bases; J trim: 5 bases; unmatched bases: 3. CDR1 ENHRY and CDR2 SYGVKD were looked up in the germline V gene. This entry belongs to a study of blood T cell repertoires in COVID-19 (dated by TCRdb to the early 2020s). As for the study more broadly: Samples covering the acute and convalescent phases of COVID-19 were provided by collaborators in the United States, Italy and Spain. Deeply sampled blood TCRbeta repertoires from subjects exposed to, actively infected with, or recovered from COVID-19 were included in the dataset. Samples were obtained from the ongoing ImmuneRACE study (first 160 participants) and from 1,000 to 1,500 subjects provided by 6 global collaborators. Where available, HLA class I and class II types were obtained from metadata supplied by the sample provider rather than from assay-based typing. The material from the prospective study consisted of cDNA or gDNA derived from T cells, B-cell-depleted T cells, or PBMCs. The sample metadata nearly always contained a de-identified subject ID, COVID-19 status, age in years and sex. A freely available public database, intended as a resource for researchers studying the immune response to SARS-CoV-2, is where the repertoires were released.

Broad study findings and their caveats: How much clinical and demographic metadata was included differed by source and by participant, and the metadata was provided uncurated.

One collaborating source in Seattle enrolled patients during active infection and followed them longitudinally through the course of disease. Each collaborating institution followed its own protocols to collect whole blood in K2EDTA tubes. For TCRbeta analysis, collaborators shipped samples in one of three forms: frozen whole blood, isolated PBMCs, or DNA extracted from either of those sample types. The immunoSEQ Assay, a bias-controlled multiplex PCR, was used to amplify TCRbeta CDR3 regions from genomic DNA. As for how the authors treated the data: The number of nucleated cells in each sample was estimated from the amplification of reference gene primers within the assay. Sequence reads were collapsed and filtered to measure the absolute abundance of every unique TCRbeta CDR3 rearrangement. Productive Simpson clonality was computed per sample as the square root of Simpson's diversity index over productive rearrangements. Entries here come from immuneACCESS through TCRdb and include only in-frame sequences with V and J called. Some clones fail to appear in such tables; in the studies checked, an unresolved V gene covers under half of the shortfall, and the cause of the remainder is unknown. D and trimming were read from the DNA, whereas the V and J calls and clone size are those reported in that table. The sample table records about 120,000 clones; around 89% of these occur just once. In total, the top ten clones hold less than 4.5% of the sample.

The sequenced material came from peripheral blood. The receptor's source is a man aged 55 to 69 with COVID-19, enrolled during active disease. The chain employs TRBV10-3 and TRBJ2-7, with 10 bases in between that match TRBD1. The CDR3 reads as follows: CAISERGQGNEQYF. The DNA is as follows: TGTGCCATCAGTGAGAGGGGACAGGGGAACGAGCAGTACTTC.